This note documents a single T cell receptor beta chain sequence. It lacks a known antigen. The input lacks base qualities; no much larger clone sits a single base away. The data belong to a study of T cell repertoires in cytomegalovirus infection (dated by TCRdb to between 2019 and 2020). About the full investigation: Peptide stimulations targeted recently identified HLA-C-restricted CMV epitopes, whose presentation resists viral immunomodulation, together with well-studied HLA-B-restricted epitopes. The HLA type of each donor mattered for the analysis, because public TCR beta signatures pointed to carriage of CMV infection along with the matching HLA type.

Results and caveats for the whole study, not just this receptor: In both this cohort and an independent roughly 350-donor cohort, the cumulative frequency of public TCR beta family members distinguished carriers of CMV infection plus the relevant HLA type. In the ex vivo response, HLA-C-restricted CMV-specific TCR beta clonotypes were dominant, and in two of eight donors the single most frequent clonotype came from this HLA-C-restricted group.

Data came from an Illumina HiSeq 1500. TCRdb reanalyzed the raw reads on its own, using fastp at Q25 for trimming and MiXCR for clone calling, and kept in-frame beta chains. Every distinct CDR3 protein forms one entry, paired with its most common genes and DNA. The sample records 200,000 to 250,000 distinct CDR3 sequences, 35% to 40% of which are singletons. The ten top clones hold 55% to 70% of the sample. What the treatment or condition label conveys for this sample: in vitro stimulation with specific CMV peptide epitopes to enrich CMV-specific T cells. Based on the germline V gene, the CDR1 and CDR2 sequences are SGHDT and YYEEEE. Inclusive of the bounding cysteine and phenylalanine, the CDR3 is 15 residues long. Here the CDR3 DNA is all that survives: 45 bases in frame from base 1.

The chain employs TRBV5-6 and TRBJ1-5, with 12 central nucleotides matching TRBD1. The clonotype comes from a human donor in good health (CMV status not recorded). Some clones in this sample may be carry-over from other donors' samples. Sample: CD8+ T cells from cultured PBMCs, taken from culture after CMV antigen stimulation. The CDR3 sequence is CGAGTGGAGEQPQHF. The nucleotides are TGTGGGGCGGGGACAGGGGGCGCGGGAGAACAGCCCCAGCATTTT. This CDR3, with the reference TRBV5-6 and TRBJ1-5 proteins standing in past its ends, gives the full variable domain DAGVTQSPTHLIKTRGQQVTLRCSPKSGHDTVSWYQQALGQGPQFIFQYYEEEERQRGNFPDRFSGHQFPNYSSELNVNALLLGDSALYLCGAGTGGAGEQPQHFGDGTRLSIL.